This T cell receptor (beta chain) was recorded in a study of Graves' ophthalmopathy and Graves' hyperthyroidism. This clonotype was seen many times. Its antigen is not known. This CDR3 contains 13 residues. Deletions cut 1 base from V and 7 bases from J, with 10 bases between. Per the germline V gene, CDR1 is MDHEN and CDR2 is SYDVKM. Points from the study as a whole: Ophthalmopathy could be told apart from stable hyperthyroidism by a 13-signature model (around 85% sensitivity, 70% to 84% specificity).

From RNA, the CDR3 regions of TCR beta chains were amplified and sequenced. An opening RT-PCR round employed HTBI primers and preceded a second-round multiplex PCR. MiXCR, run by TCRdb on the multiplex PCR reads, gives a single entry per CDR3 protein. The sample has under 350,000 distinct CDR3 sequences; around a sixth are singletons. The receptor was derived from an adult man with Graves' ophthalmopathy. The sequenced sample was peripheral blood. This chain uses TRBV28 with TRBJ2-5; D remains unclear. Here the CDR3 DNA reads TGTGCCAGCAGTTTATCGGGTTCGGGGACCCAGTACTTC. Translation: CASSLSGSGTQYF. Combining the CDR3 with reference TRBV28 and TRBJ2-5 gives the whole variable domain DVKVTQSSRYLVKRTGEKVFLECVQDMDHENMFWYRQDPGLGLRLIYFSYDVKMKEKGDIPEGYSVSREKKERFSLILESASTNQTSMYLCASSLSGSGTQYFGPGTRLLVL.